These 25 T cell receptor beta chains originate from one sample sequenced in a study of blood T cell repertoires in COVID-19. Profiling relied on immunoSEQ multiplex PCR, and the TCRdb table lists in-frame clones only, not all of them. The table lists about 250,000 clones, roughly 88% of them singletons. Sequenced material: peripheral blood. These TCRs come from a man aged 80 or over with acute or convalescent COVID-19.

The V call is TRBV18, the J call TRBJ1-5, with D unclear. The CDR3 contains 15 residues. Trimming cost V 2 bases and J 9 bases, with 17 bases left between them. Germline V gene lookup returns CDR1 KGHSH and CDR2 LQKENI. CDR3 nucleotide sequence: TGTGCCAGCTCACCAATGGGCCTCGTCCGTCGGCCCCAGCATTTT. Translated: CASSPMGLVRRPQHF. Full variable domain (remainder filled in from reference TRBV18 and TRBJ1-5): NAGVMQNPRHLVRRRGQEARLRCSPMKGHSHVYWYRQLPEEGLKFMVYLQKENIIDESGMPKERFSAEFPKEGPSILRIQQVVRGDSAAYFCASSPMGLVRRPQHFGDGTRLSIL.

This clone has only one observation. The V gene is TRBV6-1, the J gene TRBJ1-5; D not resolved. CDR3 size: 14 residues. From germline, CDR1 is MNHNS and CDR2 SASEGT. Trimming took off 2 bases at V and 1 base at J, with 6 bases between the two ends. The CDR3 DNA sequence: TGTGCCAGCAGTGAAAGTACAAGCAATCAGCCCCAGCATTTT. It encodes CASSESTSNQPQHF.

The chain is built from TRBV10-1 and TRBJ2-7; the match to TRBD2 covers 10 bases. V shed 8 bases, J shed 9 bases, and the junction held 16 bases outside the gene matches. The CDR3 is 15 residues long. CDR1 and CDR2 from the germline V gene are WNHNN and SYGVQD (reference sequence). The CDR3 loop reads CASGSGTSVVRVQYF. The CDR3 DNA reads TGCGCCAGCGGCTCCGGGACTAGCGTGGTACGTGTGCAGTACTTC.

The genes are TRBV27 and TRBJ2-7; 7 nucleotides agree with TRBD2. Germline values: CDR1 MNHEY, CDR2 SMNVEV (reference sequence). V lost 5 bases and J lost 7; bases outside the gene matches: 8. This CDR3 spans 13 amino acids. Written as DNA, the CDR3 is TGTGCCAGCAGTAGGGGACTATACTTGGAGCAGTACTTC. Protein product: CASSRGLYLEQYF.

This chain connects TRBV11-1 to TRBJ1-6; 8 nucleotides line up with TRBD1. Trimming at V came to 3 bases and at J to 10 bases, leaving 8 bases not matched to a gene. In germline, CDR1 is SGHAT, CDR2 FQDESV (reference sequence). The CDR3 consists of 15 residues. CDR3 loop: CASSLEQGVRSPLHF. The CDR3 nucleotides read TGTGCCAGCAGCTTGGAACAGGGGGTTAGGTCACCCCTCCACTTT.

The chain joins TRBV7-9 to TRBJ2-1; the match to TRBD2 covers 8 bases. The germline gives CDR1 SEHNR, CDR2 FQNEAQ (reference sequence). The CDR3 is made up of 16 amino acids. Trimming at V came to 3 bases and at J to 3 bases, leaving 7 bases not matched to a gene. CDR3 residues: CASSFQIAGRYNEQFF. The CDR3 DNA reads TGTGCCAGCAGCTTTCAAATAGCGGGACGCTACAATGAGCAGTTCTTC.

The chain has TRBV19 and TRBJ1-4; D unresolved. Germline V gives CDR1 LNHDA, CDR2 SQIVND (reference sequence). The CDR3 length is 16 residues. Trimming removed 4 bases from V and 0 bases from J, with 12 bases in between. The CDR3 here is CASSNGGISTNEKLFF. In DNA form, the CDR3 reads TGTGCCAGTAGTAACGGAGGGATTTCAACTAATGAAAAACTGTTTTTT.

The chain is built from TRBV10-1 and TRBJ1-5, with 7 bases identical to TRBD1. This CDR3 has 15 residues. The germline gives CDR1 WNHNN, CDR2 SYGVQD (reference sequence). V lost 3 bases and J lost 2; bases outside the gene matches: 4. This chain's CDR3 is CASSETDRGNQPQHF. The CDR3, as DNA: TGCGCCAGCAGTGAAACCGACAGGGGCAATCAGCCCCAGCATTTT.

The chain links TRBV14 to TRBJ2-7; 7 bases line up with TRBD1. The germline CDR1 and CDR2 sequences are SGHDN and FVKESK. The CDR3 contains 16 residues. The V gene end was trimmed by 1 base and the J gene end by 4 bases; junction bases not matched to a gene: 10. The CDR3 nucleotides read TGTGCCAGCAGCCAAGGTCCCAGGGGGATTTGGTACGAGCAGTACTTC. Protein: CASSQGPRGIWYEQYF. The whole variable domain, filled in from reference TRBV14 and TRBJ2-7, reads EAGVTQFPSHSVIEKGQTVTLRCDPISGHDNLYWYRRVMGKEIKFLLHFVKESKQDESGMPNNRFLAERTGGTYSTLKVQPAELEDSGVYFCASSQGPRGIWYEQYFGPGTRLTVT.

The rearrangement joins TRBV18 to TRBJ1-4; D ambiguous. V was trimmed by 2 bases and J by 7 bases, leaving 8 bases between them. This CDR3 has 13 residues. Per germline, CDR1 KGHSH and CDR2 LQKENI. The CDR3 nucleotides are TGTGCCAGCTCACCAGGGGAGGCTGAAAAACTGTTTTTT. Protein product: CASSPGEAEKLFF.

The chain joins TRBV9 to TRBJ2-2, with TRBD2 identical over 9 bases. Germline CDR1 SGDLS, CDR2 YYNGEE. With 3 bases clipped from V and 1 base from J, the junction kept 7 bases outside the gene matches. The CDR3 has 17 residues. The CDR3, as DNA: TGTGCCAGCAGCGAGTCCCTGACTAGCGGGAACACCGGGGAGCTGTTTTTT. Translated: CASSESLTSGNTGELFF.

This clone came up once. The chain recombines TRBV27 with TRBJ1-1, with TRBD1 matching 9 bases. Looked up from germline, CDR1 is MNHEY and CDR2 is SMNVEV (reference sequence). V lost 7 bases, J lost 0 bases, and 9 bases stayed unmatched. The CDR3 is made up of 16 amino acids. CDR3 DNA: TGTGCCAGCAAGCCGGGACAGGGAAGGGTGAACACTGAAGCTTTCTTT. It translates to CASKPGQGRVNTEAFF.

Concerning this clone: The sample contains more than one DNA sequence encoding this CDR3. This sequence joins TRBV10-2 and TRBJ1-1; TRBD1 is a possible D gene (5 bases). The CDR3 sequence is 11 residues long. The V and J ends lost 9 bases and 1 base respectively, with 6 bases between them. Looked up from germline, CDR1 is WSHSY and CDR2 is SAAADI. DNA of the CDR3: TGCGCCAGTACAGGGAACACTGAAGCTTTCTTT. Its translation is CASTGNTEAFF.

The CDR3 coding sequence is TGTGCCACCAGTGATTCCTCGGGGAGCAATCAGCCCCAGCATTTT. Translation: CATSDSSGSNQPQHF. V usage is TRBV24-1 and J usage is TRBJ1-5; D call uncertain. V dropped 2 bases and J dropped 1 base, with 8 bases sitting between them. Per the germline V gene, CDR1 is KGHDR and CDR2 is SFDVKD. The CDR3 consists of 15 residues.

The rearrangement joins TRBV4-3 to TRBJ2-2, with unresolved D. The CDR3 totals 15 residues. The ends were cut back, 4 bases at V and 0 bases at J, with 9 bases in the middle. Germline V gives CDR1 LGHNA, CDR2 YSLEER. Here the CDR3 reads CASSPQSANTGELFF. In nucleotides, the CDR3 is TGCGCCAGCAGCCCCCAATCAGCGAACACCGGGGAGCTGTTTTTT.

The chain has TRBV6-5 and TRBJ1-4, with TRBD1 matching 10 bases. Losses at the gene ends were 6 bases for V and 7 bases for J; bases not matched to a gene: 5. CDR3 length: 14 residues. CDR1 is MNHEY and CDR2 is SVGAGI in the germline V gene. The CDR3 sequence is CASSRQGAPEKLFF. The CDR3 DNA sequence: TGTGCCAGCAGCCGACAGGGGGCGCCTGAAAAACTGTTTTTT.

V usage is TRBV5-1 and J usage is TRBJ2-4; 9 bases are a match to TRBD1. Per the germline V gene, CDR1 is SGHRS and CDR2 is YFSETQ. V was clipped by 2 bases and J by 6 bases; unmatched bases: 3. The CDR3 runs to 14 residues. The CDR3 DNA is TGCGCCAGCAGCTTAGGACAGGGGTTAAACATTCAGTACTTC. Translation gives CASSLGQGLNIQYF.

As DNA, the CDR3 is TGTGCCAGTAGTCAAGACAGGGGCTATGGCTACACCTTC. Translated, it gives CASSQDRGYGYTF. The rearrangement uses TRBV19 and TRBJ1-2; 8 positions match TRBD1. Germline assignment: CDR1 LNHDA and CDR2 SQIVND (reference sequence). The CDR3 runs 13 residues. V shed 5 bases, J shed 4 bases, and the junction held 3 bases outside the gene matches.

Here the CDR3 reads CASSLGSYYTF. The CDR3 nucleotides are TGTGCCAGCAGCTTGGGCAGCTACTACACCTTC. This rearrangement joins TRBV7-9 to TRBJ1-2; no clear D gene. The CDR3 sequence is 11 residues long. V lost 3 bases and J lost 10, with 9 bases in between. Germline V lookup: CDR1 SEHNR, CDR2 FQNEAQ (reference sequence).

The rearrangement links TRBV5-1 to TRBJ2-3; TRBD2 might be the D (5 bases). The V and J ends lost 0 bases and 3 bases respectively, with 8 bases between them. The germline V gene has CDR1 SGHRS and CDR2 YFSETQ. There are 14 residues in the CDR3. The chain's CDR3 is CASSLGAATDTQYF. The CDR3 DNA follows: TGCGCCAGCAGCTTGGGAGCGGCGACAGATACGCAGTATTTT.

The chain uses TRBV11-2 and TRBJ1-2, with D tentatively TRBD1 (6 bases). The CDR3 loop spans 15 amino acids. Per germline, CDR1 SGHAT and CDR2 FQNNGV. V lost 3 bases, J lost 2 bases, and 13 bases lay in between. Here the CDR3 reads CASSLGIGTNYGYTF. CDR3 sequence (DNA): TGTGCCAGCAGCTTGGGGATCGGGACAAACTATGGCTACACCTTC.

This sequence joins TRBV3-1 (or the pseudogene TRBV3-2) and TRBJ2-2; TRBD2 agrees at 8 bases. V dropped 4 bases and J dropped 4; count of bases not matched to a gene: 11. This CDR3 has 17 residues. CDR1 is LGHDT and CDR2 is YNNKEL in the germline V gene (reference sequence). For the CDR3, the DNA is TGTGCCAGCAGCCTCCGGACTAGCCTCGCCGGCACCGGGGAGCTGTTTTTT. It encodes CASSLRTSLAGTGELFF.

This chain links TRBV5-4 with TRBJ1-3; TRBD1 might be the D (6 bases). The V gene's germline CDR1 is SGHNT and CDR2 YYREEE (reference sequence). The V end lost 4 bases, the J end lost 4 bases, and 15 bases lay between the germline ends. The CDR3 is 15 residues long. The CDR3 reads CASSADLGAGNTIYF. The CDR3 DNA follows: TGTGCCAGCAGCGCCGATCTGGGGGCAGGAAACACCATATATTTT.

The rearrangement links TRBV27 to TRBJ2-2; D ambiguous. The ends were cut back, 6 bases at V and 0 bases at J, with 5 bases in the middle. This CDR3 is built from 13 residues. Germline CDR1 MNHEY, CDR2 SMNVEV (reference sequence). The CDR3 DNA follows: TGTGCCAGCAGGTTCGCGAACACCGGGGAGCTGTTTTTT. It specifies CASRFANTGELFF.

The rearrangement joins TRBV29-1 to TRBJ1-6, with 7 bases fitting TRBD1. The V segment lost 6 bases and the J segment 4 bases; nucleotides outside the gene matches: 9. The length of the CDR3 is 15 residues. Germline lookup yields CDR1 SQVTM and CDR2 ANQGSEA. CDR3 in amino acids: CSVTYGTDYNSPLHF. In DNA form, the CDR3 reads TGCAGCGTCACTTACGGGACAGATTATAATTCACCCCTCCACTTT.